The rows below give T cell receptor beta chains drawn from one sample of a study of blood T cell repertoires in COVID-19. Repertoires were generated with immunoSEQ multiplex PCR, while TCRdb's copy carries only in-frame clones and drops some. The profile shows 200,000 or so clones, roughly nine tenths of them singletons. Sequencing was carried out using peripheral blood. The receptors originated from a man in his 70s with active or convalescent COVID-19. Both conserved end residues are part of each CDR3. D genes are given only for firm matches. Size tells how often a clone was seen (once, few, many) or the class of an expanded clone, and some rows leave it out.

d_call,clone_size,j_call,v_call,cdr3_nt,cdr3_aa
-,-,TRBJ1-1,TRBV10-3,TGTGCCATCACTGGGACACTGGGGTGGAACACTGAAGCTTTCTTT,CAITGTLGWNTEAFF
-,-,TRBJ1-5,TRBV28,TGTGCCAGCATGCAGGGGAACCAGCCCCAGCATTTT,CASMQGNQPQHF
-,-,TRBJ2-7,TRBV5-6,TGTGCCAGCAGCACCCCGTACCAGGGTTGGGAGCAGTACTTC,CASSTPYQGWEQYF
TRBD2,few,TRBJ2-2,TRBV4-3,TGCGCCAGCAGCCAAGTACTAGCGGTAAACACCGGGGAGCTGTTTTTT,CASSQVLAVNTGELFF
-,-,TRBJ2-4,TRBV6-2/TRBV6-3,TGTGCCAGCAGTAGAATTACTCAGGTAGCCAAAAACATTCAGTACTTC,CASSRITQVAKNIQYF
TRBD2,once,TRBJ2-2,TRBV10-3,TGTGCCATCACAGCGGGAGTTCTGGACACCGGGGAGCTGTTTTTT,CAITAGVLDTGELFF
-,-,TRBJ2-7,TRBV28,TGTGCCAGCAGCCCCTTCGGCGAGCAGTACTTC,CASSPFGEQYF
TRBD2,-,TRBJ2-7,TRBV7-8,TGTGCCAGCATATCCCTAGCGGGAGCTTCCTACGAGCAGTACTTC,CASISLAGASYEQYF
TRBD2,few,TRBJ2-1,TRBV2,TGTGCCAGCAGACACCCGGGACTAGCGGGGCGGGGTGAGCAGTTCTTC,CASRHPGLAGRGEQFF
TRBD1,-,TRBJ1-2,TRBV27,TGTGCCAGCAGTTTGGACAGGCTCTATGGCTACACCTTC,CASSLDRLYGYTF
-,-,TRBJ1-2,TRBV3-1/TRBV3-2,TGTGCCAGCAGCCAAGATCGGGAGGATGGCTACACCTTC,CASSQDREDGYTF
TRBD1,-,TRBJ1-2,TRBV3-1/TRBV3-2,TGTGCCAGCAGCCAAGGGACAGGCCAGCGTAACTATGGCTACACCTTC,CASSQGTGQRNYGYTF
TRBD1,many,TRBJ2-7,TRBV27,TGTGCCAGCAGCCGGACAGGGGCCCCCTACGAGCAGTACTTC,CASSRTGAPYEQYF
-,-,TRBJ1-1,TRBV28,TGTGCCAGCACCCCTAAGACAGGCATCAAGGCTGAAGCTTTCTTT,CASTPKTGIKAEAFF
TRBD2,-,TRBJ2-1,TRBV7-2,TGTGCCAGCAGCAAGGGACTAGCTGGGGGTAATGAGCAGTTCTTC,CASSKGLAGGNEQFF
TRBD1,once,TRBJ1-2,TRBV27,TGTGCCAGCAGGCTAACCTGGGACAGTAACTATGGCTACACCTTC,CASRLTWDSNYGYTF
TRBD1,once,TRBJ2-7,TRBV28,TGTGCCAGCAGTCGGCCGGGACAGGGGATCGGCGAGCAGTACTTC,CASSRPGQGIGEQYF
-,-,TRBJ1-2,TRBV28,TGTGCCAGCAGTTTAAACAGGGATTATGGCTACACCTTC,CASSLNRDYGYTF
-,-,TRBJ2-5,TRBV5-4,TGTGCCAGCAGAGACGGGTCGGGGGTGGAGACCCAGTACTTC,CASRDGSGVETQYF
-,few,TRBJ1-3,TRBV11-3,TGTGCCAGCAGACCGGGGCCAGGGAGGCAGCCCTCTGGAAACACCATATATTTT,CASRPGPGRQPSGNTIYF
-,-,TRBJ2-1,TRBV19,TGTGCCAGTAGTAAAGGGGTCCGGACGAATGAGCAGTTCTTC,CASSKGVRTNEQFF
-,-,TRBJ2-7,TRBV5-1,TGCGCCAGCAGCAGCGGCGATACGATGGGCTACGAGCAGTACTTC,CASSSGDTMGYEQYF
-,-,TRBJ1-5,TRBV24-1,TGTGCCACAGATTCGGGACACTCTAATCAGCCCCAGCATTTT,CATDSGHSNQPQHF
TRBD2,-,TRBJ2-1,TRBV5-1,TGCGCCAGCAGCTTGGTGTCTAGCGGGAGCTACAATGAGCAGTTCTTC,CASSLVSSGSYNEQFF
-,-,TRBJ2-5,TRBV4-3,TGCGCCAGCAGCCAAGATCTTCAGGGCCCGGAGACCCAGTACTTC,CASSQDLQGPETQYF
-,-,TRBJ2-5,TRBV5-4,TGTGCCAGCAGCTTGGTGGGCAGACAAGAGACCCAGTACTTC,CASSLVGRQETQYF
TRBD1,-,TRBJ1-6,TRBV30,TGTGCCTGGAGGCCGACAGGGCAGGTTTCACCCCTCCACTTT,CAWRPTGQVSPLHF
-,-,TRBJ1-2,TRBV24-1,TGTGCCACCAGTGATCCCGTAGGGGTTTCGGGCTACACCTTC,CATSDPVGVSGYTF
TRBD2,-,TRBJ2-1,TRBV12-5,TGTGCTAGTGGTTTGACCCACTCCCGCGCGGGAGGCGATGAGCAGTTCTTC,CASGLTHSRAGGDEQFF
-,-,TRBJ1-2,TRBV7-9,TGTGCCAGCAGCCAAACACAGGGTTTTGTTGGCTACACCTTC,CASSQTQGFVGYTF
-,-,TRBJ2-2,TRBV5-1,TGCGCCAGCAGGTCGAGGGTTACCGGGGAGCTGTTTTTT,CASRSRVTGELFF
TRBD1,-,TRBJ1-5,TRBV6-5,TGTGGCAGCAGACAGGGGGAAGGCAATCAGCCCCAGCATTTT,CGSRQGEGNQPQHF
-,once,TRBJ1-1,TRBV18,TGTGCCAGCTCACCTTCCAGGGTTGGGGCTGAAGCTTTCTTT,CASSPSRVGAEAFF
-,-,TRBJ1-5,TRBV29-1,TGCAGCGTTGGACTCTTGGGTCAGCCCCAGCATTTT,CSVGLLGQPQHF
TRBD1,-,TRBJ1-2,TRBV5-1,TGCGCCAGCAGCCCAAAAGGGACAGACTATAACTATGGCTACACCTTC,CASSPKGTDYNYGYTF
-,-,TRBJ2-1,TRBV5-1,TGCGCCAGCAGCTTGGCCGGGGAGAATGAGCAGTTCTTC,CASSLAGENEQFF
TRBD2,-,TRBJ2-3,TRBV3-1/TRBV3-2,TGTGCCAGCAAATCCGCGGGAGCGACAGATACGCAGTATTTT,CASKSAGATDTQYF
-,-,TRBJ1-2,TRBV14,TGTGCCAGCAGCCAAGATCAGGGTAGCTATGGCTACACCTTC,CASSQDQGSYGYTF
-,few,TRBJ1-2,TRBV4-3,TGCGCCAGCAGCCAAGATAATCGCCAGGGTGACTATGGCTACACCTTC,CASSQDNRQGDYGYTF
TRBD2,-,TRBJ2-5,TRBV3-1/TRBV3-2,TGTGCCAGCAGCCAAGATCCTAGCGGGGAGAGTCGAGAGACCCAGTACTTC,CASSQDPSGESRETQYF
-,-,TRBJ1-1,TRBV20-1,TGCAGTGCTAGTGGCCAGGGGCCGTTCATGAACACTGAAGCTTTCTTT,CSASGQGPFMNTEAFF
TRBD2,-,TRBJ2-7,TRBV6-2/TRBV6-3,TGTGCCAGCAGTAGAGCGGCCTTAAGTGAGGGAGGGCCTTGGGAGCAGTACTTC,CASSRAALSEGGPWEQYF
-,-,TRBJ1-1,TRBV6-6,TGTGCCAGCAGTTACTTACAGGGAAACACTGAAGCTTTCTTT,CASSYLQGNTEAFF
TRBD2,-,TRBJ2-7,TRBV11-2,TGTGCCAGCAGCTTAGCCCGGACTAGCGGCTACGAGCAGTACTTC,CASSLARTSGYEQYF
TRBD1,-,TRBJ1-6,TRBV7-9,TGTGCCAGCAGCTTTGGGACAGGGGATTCACCCCTCCACTTT,CASSFGTGDSPLHF
TRBD2,once,TRBJ2-1,TRBV6-5,TGTGCCAGCAGTCCGACTAGCGGGAGGGCCGATGAGCAGTTCTTC,CASSPTSGRADEQFF
-,-,TRBJ2-3,TRBV6-2/TRBV6-3,TGTGCCAGCAGTTACTCCGGTACTAGCACAGATACGCAGTATTTT,CASSYSGTSTDTQYF
TRBD1,-,TRBJ1-5,TRBV6-1,TGTGCCAGCAGTGAACAGGGGGCTAATCAGCCCCAGCATTTT,CASSEQGANQPQHF
-,-,TRBJ2-3,TRBV19,TGTGCCAGTAGTAAAGGGGCTGGAGCCAACACAGATACGCAGTATTTT,CASSKGAGANTDTQYF
-,-,TRBJ1-1,TRBV5-4,TGTGCCAGCAGTCCTAGAGGCGGAGACACTGAAGCTTTCTTT,CASSPRGGDTEAFF
-,-,TRBJ1-3,TRBV7-9,TGTGCCAGCGTCTCGGACTTAGGAGGTGGAAACACCATATATTTT,CASVSDLGGGNTIYF
TRBD2,once,TRBJ2-1,TRBV29-1,TGCAGCGTTTACGGACTAGCGGGGGCCTCCTACAATGAGCAGTTCTTC,CSVYGLAGASYNEQFF
TRBD1,once,TRBJ1-1,TRBV5-6,TGTGCCAGCAGCGCACAACAGGGGGCCACTGAAGCTTTCTTT,CASSAQQGATEAFF